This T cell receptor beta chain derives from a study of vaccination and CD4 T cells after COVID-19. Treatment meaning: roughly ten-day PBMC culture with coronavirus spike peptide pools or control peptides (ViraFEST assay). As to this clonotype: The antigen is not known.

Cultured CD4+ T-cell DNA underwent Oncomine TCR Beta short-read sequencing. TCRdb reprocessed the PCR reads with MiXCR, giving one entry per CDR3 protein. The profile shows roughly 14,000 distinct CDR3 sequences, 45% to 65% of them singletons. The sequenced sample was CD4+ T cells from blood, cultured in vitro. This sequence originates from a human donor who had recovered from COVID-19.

The CDR3 DNA is TGTGCCAGCAGCTTGAACAGGCCTAATTCACCCCTCCACTTT. Residues: CASSLNRPNSPLHF. The V gene is TRBV7-9, the J gene TRBJ1-6, with D possibly TRBD1 on 5 matching bases. The CDR3 contains 14 residues. Germline CDR1 reads SEHNR; CDR2 reads FQNEAQ (reference sequence). The V and J ends lost 3 bases and 6 bases respectively, with 9 bases between them.